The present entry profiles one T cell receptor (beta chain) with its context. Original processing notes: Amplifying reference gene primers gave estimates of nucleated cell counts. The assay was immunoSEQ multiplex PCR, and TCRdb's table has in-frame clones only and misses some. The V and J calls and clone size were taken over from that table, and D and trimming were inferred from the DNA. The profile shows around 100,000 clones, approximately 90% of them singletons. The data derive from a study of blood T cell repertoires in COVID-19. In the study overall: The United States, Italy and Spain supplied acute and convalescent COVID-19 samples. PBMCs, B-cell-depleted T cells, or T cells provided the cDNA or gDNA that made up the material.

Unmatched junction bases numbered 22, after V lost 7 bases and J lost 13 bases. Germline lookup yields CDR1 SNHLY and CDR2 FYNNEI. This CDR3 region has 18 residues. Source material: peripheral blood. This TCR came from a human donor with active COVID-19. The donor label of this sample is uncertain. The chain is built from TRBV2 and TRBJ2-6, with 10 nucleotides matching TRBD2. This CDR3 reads CASKLTGLGASGGKVLTF. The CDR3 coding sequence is TGTGCCAGCAAACTAACCGGGCTCGGGGCTAGCGGGGGTAAAGTCCTGACTTTC.